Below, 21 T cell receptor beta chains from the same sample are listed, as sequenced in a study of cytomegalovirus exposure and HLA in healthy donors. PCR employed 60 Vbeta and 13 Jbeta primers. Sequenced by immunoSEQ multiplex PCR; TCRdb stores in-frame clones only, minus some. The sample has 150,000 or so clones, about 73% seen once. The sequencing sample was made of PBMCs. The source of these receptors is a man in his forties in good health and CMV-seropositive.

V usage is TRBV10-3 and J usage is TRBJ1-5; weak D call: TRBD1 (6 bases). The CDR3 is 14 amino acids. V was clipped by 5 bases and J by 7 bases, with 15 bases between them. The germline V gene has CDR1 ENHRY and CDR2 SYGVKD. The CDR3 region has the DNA TGTGCCATCAGTAAAGGGGGGGTTAGGCAGCCCCAGCATTTT. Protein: CAISKGGVRQPQHF.

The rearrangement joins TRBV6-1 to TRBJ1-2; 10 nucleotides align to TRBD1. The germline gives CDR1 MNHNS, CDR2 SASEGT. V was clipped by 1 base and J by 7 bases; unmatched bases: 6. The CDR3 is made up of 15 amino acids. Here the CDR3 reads CASSEGTGGFRGYTF. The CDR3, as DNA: TGTGCCAGCAGTGAAGGGACAGGGGGGTTTCGTGGCTACACCTTC.

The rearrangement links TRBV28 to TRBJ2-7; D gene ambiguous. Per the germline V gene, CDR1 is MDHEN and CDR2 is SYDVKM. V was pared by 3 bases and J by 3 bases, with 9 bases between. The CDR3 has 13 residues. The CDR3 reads CASSFGPSYEQYF. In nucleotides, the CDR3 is TGTGCCAGCAGTTTTGGCCCCAGCTACGAGCAGTACTTC.

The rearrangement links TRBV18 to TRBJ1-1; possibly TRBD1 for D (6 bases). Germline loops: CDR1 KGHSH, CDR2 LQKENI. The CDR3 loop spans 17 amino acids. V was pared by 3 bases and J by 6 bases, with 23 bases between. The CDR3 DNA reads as TGTGCCAGCTCACCCCAACCGGGTCCAAGGAAGGGGGCTGAAGCTTTCTTT. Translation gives CASSPQPGPRKGAEAFF.

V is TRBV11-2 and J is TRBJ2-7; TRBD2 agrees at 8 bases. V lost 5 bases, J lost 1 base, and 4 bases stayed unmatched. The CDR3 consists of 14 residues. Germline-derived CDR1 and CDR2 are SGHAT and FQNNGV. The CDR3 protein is CASSAGLDSYEQYF. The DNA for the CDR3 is TGTGCCAGCAGCGCGGGACTAGATTCCTACGAGCAGTACTTC.

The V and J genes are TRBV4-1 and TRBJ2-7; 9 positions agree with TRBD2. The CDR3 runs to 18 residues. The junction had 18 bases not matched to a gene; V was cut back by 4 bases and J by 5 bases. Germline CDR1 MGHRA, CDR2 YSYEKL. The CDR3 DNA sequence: TGCGCCAGCAGCCCGGGCCCCCCCGTCAGCGGGAGGTGGGACGAGCAGTACTTC. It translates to CASSPGPPVSGRWDEQYF.

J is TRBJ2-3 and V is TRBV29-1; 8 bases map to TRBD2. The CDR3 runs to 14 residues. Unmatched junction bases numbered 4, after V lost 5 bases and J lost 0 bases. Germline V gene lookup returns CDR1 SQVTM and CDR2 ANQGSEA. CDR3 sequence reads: CSVRSGESTDTQYF. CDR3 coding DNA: TGCAGCGTTCGTAGCGGGGAAAGCACAGATACGCAGTATTTT.

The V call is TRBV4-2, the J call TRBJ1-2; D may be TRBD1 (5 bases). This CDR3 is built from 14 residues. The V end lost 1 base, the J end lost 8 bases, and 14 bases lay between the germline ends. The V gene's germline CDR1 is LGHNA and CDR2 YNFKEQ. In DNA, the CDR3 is TGTGCCAGCAGCCAAGGGGGGGTCCCCAACGGCTACACCTTC. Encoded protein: CASSQGGVPNGYTF.

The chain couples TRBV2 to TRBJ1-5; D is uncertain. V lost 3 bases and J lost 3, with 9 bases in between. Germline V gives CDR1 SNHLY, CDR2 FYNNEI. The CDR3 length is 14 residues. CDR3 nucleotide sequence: TGTGCCAGCAGTGAGTCTGGGCCCAATCAGCCCCAGCATTTT. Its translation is CASSESGPNQPQHF.

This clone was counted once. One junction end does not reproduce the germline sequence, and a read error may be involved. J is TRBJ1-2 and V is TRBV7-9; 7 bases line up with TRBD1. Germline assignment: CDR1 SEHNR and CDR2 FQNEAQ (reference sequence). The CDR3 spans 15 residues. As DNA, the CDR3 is TGTTCCAGCAGCCCCCGGGACAGCTTTAACTATGGCTACACCTTC. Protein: CSSSPRDSFNYGYTF.

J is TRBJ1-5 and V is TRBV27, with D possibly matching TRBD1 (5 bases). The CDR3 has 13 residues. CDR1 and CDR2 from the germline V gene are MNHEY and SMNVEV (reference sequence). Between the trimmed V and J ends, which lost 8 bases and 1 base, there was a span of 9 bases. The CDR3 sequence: CASFRQSNQPQHF. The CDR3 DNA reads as TGTGCCAGCTTTCGACAGAGCAATCAGCCCCAGCATTTT.

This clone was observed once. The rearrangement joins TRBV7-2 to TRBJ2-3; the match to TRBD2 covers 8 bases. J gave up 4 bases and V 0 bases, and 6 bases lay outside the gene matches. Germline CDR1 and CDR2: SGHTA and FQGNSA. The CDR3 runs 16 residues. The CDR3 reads CASSLAPGRGSDTQYF. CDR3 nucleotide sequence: TGTGCCAGCAGCTTAGCGCCCGGGAGGGGCTCAGATACGCAGTATTTT.

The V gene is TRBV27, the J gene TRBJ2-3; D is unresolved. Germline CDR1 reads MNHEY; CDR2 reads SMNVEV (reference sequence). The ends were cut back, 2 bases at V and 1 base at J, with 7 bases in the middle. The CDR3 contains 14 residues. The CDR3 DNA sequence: TGTGCCAGCAGTTTAGCGGAACGCACAGATACGCAGTATTTT. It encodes CASSLAERTDTQYF.

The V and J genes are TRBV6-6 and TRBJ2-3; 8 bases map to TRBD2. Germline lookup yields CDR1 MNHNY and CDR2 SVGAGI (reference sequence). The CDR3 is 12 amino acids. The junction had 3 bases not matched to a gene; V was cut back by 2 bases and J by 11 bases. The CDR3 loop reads CASSYAGGGQYF. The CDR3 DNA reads TGTGCCAGCAGTTACGCGGGGGGAGGGCAGTATTTT.

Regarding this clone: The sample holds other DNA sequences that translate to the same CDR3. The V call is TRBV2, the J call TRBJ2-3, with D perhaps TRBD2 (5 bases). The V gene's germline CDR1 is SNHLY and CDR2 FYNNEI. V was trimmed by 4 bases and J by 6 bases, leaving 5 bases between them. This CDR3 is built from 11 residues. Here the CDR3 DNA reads TGTGCCAGCAGTGGGAGGGATACGCAGTATTTT. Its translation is CASSGRDTQYF.

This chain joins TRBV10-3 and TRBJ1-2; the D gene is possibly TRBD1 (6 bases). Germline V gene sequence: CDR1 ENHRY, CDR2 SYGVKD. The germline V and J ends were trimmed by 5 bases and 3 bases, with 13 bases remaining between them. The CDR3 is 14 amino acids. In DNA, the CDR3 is TGTGCCATCAGTATAGGACAGCTCGACTATGGCTACACCTTC. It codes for CAISIGQLDYGYTF.

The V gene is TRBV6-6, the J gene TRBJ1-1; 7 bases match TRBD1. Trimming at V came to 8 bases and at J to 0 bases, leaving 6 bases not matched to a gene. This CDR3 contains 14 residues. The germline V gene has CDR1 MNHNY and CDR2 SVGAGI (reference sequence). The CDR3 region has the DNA TGTGCCAGCGGGACAGACTCTCTGAACACTGAAGCTTTCTTT. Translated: CASGTDSLNTEAFF.

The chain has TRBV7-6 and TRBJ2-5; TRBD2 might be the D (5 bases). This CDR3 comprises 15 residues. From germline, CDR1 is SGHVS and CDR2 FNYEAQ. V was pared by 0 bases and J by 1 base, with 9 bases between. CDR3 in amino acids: CASSLAGGRQETQYF. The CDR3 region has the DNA TGTGCCAGCAGCTTAGCCGGCGGGCGCCAAGAGACCCAGTACTTC.

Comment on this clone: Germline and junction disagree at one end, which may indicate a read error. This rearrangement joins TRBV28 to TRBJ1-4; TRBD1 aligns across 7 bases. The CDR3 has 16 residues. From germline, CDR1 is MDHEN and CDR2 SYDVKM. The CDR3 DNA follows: TGTGCCAGCGGTTTTGAGGGGGCGAGGGGTAATGAAAAACTGTTTTTT. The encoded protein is CASGFEGARGNEKLFF.

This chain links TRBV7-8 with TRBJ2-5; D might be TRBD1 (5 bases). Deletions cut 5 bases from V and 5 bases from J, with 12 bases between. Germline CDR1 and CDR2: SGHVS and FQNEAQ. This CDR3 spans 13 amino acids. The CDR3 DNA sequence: TGTGCCAGCAGCCGCAGGGTGGGGGAGACCCAGTACTTC. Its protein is CASSRRVGETQYF. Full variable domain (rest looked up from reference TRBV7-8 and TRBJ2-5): GAGVSQSPRYKVAKRGQDVALRCDPISGHVSLFWYQQALGQGPEFLTYFQNEAQLDKSGLPSDRFFAERPEGSVSTLKIQRTQQEDSAVYLCASSRRVGETQYFGPGTRLLVL.

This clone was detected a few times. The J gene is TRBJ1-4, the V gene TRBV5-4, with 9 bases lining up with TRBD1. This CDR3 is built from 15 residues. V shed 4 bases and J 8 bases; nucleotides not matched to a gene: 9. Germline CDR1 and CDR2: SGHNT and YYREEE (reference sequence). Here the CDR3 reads CASSGQGRIEEKLFF. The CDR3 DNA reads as TGTGCCAGCAGCGGACAGGGGCGAATCGAAGAAAAACTGTTTTTT. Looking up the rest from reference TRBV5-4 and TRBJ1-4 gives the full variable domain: ETGVTQSPTHLIKTRGQQVTLRCSSQSGHNTVSWYQQALGQGPQFIFQYYREEENGRGNFPPRFSGLQFPNYSSELNVNALELDDSALYLCASSGQGRIEEKLFFGSGTQLSVL.